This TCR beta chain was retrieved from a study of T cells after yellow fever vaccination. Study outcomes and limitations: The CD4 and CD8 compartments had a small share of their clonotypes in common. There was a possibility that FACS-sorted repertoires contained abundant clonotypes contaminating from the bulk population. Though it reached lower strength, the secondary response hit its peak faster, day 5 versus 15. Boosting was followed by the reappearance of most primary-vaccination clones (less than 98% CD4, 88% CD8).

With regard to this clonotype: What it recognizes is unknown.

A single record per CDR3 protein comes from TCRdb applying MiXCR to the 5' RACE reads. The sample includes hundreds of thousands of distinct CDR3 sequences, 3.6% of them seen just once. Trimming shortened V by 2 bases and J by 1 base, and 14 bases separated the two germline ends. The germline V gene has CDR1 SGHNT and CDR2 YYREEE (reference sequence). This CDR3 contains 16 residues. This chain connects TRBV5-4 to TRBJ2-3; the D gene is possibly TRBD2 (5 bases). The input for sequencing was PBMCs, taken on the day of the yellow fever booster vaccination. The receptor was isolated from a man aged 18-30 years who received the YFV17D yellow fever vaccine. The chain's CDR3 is CASSFNLGDGTDTQYF. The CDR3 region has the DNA TGTGCCAGCAGCTTTAATCTCGGGGATGGCACAGATACGCAGTATTTT.